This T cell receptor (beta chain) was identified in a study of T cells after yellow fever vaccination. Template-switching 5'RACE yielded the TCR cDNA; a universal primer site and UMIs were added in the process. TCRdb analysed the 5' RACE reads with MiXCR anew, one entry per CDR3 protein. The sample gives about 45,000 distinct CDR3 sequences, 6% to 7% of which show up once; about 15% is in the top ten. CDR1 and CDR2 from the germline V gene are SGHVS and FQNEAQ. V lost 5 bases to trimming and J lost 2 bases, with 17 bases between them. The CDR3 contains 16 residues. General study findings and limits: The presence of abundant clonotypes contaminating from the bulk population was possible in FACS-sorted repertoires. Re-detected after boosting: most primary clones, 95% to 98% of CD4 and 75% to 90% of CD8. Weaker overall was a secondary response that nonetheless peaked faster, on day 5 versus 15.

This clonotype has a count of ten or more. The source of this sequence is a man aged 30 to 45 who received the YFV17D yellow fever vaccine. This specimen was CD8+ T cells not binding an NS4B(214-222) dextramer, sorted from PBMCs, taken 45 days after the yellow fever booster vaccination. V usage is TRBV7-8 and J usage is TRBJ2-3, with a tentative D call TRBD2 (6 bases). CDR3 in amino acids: CASSRSGTRDTDTQYF. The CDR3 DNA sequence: TGTGCCAGCAGCCGATCGGGGACTCGCGACACAGATACGCAGTATTTT.